This TCR beta chain emerged from a study of OX40 agonist ivuxolimab in advanced cancers. Regarding the complete study: The costimulatory receptor OX40 (CD134) was targeted by ivuxolimab, a fully human IgG2 agonistic monoclonal antibody. Intravenous ivuxolimab was administered to patients every 2 weeks at six dose levels: 0.01, 0.1, 0.3, 1.5, 3 and 10 mg/kg. Of the roughly 52 dose-escalation patients, hepatocellular carcinoma was present in 19, melanoma in roughly 15, renal cell carcinoma in 9 and head and neck cancer in 9. A male proportion of 82.7% and a mean age of about 60 years, ranging from roughly 23 to 79, were recorded for the dose-escalation cohort. Patients were allowed to have had prior anti-PD-1, anti-PD-L1 or anti-CTLA-4 therapy, and approximately 39% of the dose-escalation patients had been treated with checkpoint inhibitors. Three dose-escalation patients achieved partial responses, one with hepatocellular carcinoma and two with cutaneous melanoma. Peripheral TCRbeta sequencing was intended to test whether TCR sequence diversity was altered and clonal T-cell expansion was caused by ivuxolimab. The paper describes the monotherapy dose-escalation part (N of about 52 patients) of the phase I trial of ivuxolimab.

For sequencing of the TCRbeta CDR3 region, genomic DNA was extracted from the sorted cells. The immunoSEQ Assay was used to sequence the TCRbeta CDR3 regions. TCRdb's version of the immuneACCESS table is confined to in-frame rearrangements and falls short of the full clone set. An unresolved V gene accounts for under half of the shortfall where checked; the remainder is of unknown origin. Present in this sample are 12,000 or so clones, about 86% of which were seen just once. The ten top clones hold approximately 49% of the sample. Overall results and qualifications from the work: At doses from 0.1 to 3.0 mg/kg, clonal expansion was seen in both CD4+ and CD8+ blood T cells between baseline and week 6. On average, CD8+ T cells showed more expanded clones than CD4+ T cells after ivuxolimab. Low levels of normalized T-cell clonal expansion were also seen in some patients who did not respond. The antigen specificity of the peripheral T cells that underwent clonal expansion was not determined. In the 0.1-3.0 mg/kg groups, partial responders were among the patients with the lowest normalized peripheral clonal expansion, particularly in CD8+ T cells.

Concerning this clone: No antigen is known for it. Base qualities are not recorded, but no much larger clone differs from it by a single base.

Patients with autoimmune disease history or receiving systemic immunosuppression were excluded from the trial. Peripheral blood for TCR sequencing was collected from all dose cohorts at baseline, on cycle 4 day 1, and on cycle 7 day 1. The samples were drawn from a first-in-human, open-label, multicenter phase I dose-escalation trial of ivuxolimab. Adults with locally advanced or metastatic head and neck squamous cell, hepatocellular, melanoma or renal cell carcinoma were enrolled in the trial. Before TCR sequencing, CD4+ and CD8+ T cells were separately sorted from peripheral blood. Sample: CD4+ or CD8+ T cells sorted from blood, taken in a trial of the OX40 agonist ivuxolimab. The TCR originated in an adult with an advanced solid tumor such as melanoma, head and neck, liver or kidney cancer.

The CDR3 protein: CASSLGADRGSLNEQFF. The DNA sequence is as follows: TGTGCCAGCAGCTTAGGGGCTGACAGGGGGAGTTTGAATGAGCAGTTCTTC. The sequence is built from TRBV5-6 and TRBJ2-1; 9 bases in between match TRBD1. The CDR3, from cysteine to phenylalanine, totals 17 residues. Only the CDR3 DNA is retained, 51 bases long and in frame from the first base. V trim: 2 bases; J trim: 7 bases; unmatched bases: 13. The germline V gene supplies CDR1 SGHDT and CDR2 YYEEEE.